A selection of T cell receptor beta chains follows, all from one sample in a study of T cell clones after liver transplantation. Assay: immunoSEQ multiplex PCR; the TCRdb copy retains only in-frame clones and omits some. The sample has just over 60,000 clones; over 70% are singletons. This specimen consisted of CD4+ T cells from blood, obtained before liver transplant. Every receptor here comes from a human donor who received a liver transplant. Both conserved end residues are part of each CDR3. A D gene is named only where the DNA matches it firmly. Clone size, where shown, is once, few, many, or a class for clones that have expanded.

>-|once|TRBV9|TRBJ2-5
CASSVDPGYQETQYF
TGTGCCAGCAGCGTAGACCCAGGCTACCAAGAGACCCAGTACTTC
>TRBD1|-|TRBV28|TRBJ2-1
CASTPSSGTGFGNEQFF
TGTGCCAGCACCCCGAGTTCCGGGACAGGGTTTGGCAATGAGCAGTTCTTC
>TRBD1|-|TRBV28|TRBJ1-1
CASSSSGTGMLEAFF
TGTGCCAGCAGTTCATCCGGGACAGGGATGCTTGAAGCTTTCTTT
>TRBD1|-|TRBV6-5|TRBJ1-1
CASSYVTGVRTEAFF
TGTGCCAGCAGTTACGTAACAGGGGTGCGGACTGAAGCTTTCTTT
>TRBD2|-|TRBV5-1|TRBJ2-7
CASRPSGAYEQYF
TGCGCCAGCAGACCAAGCGGGGCCTACGAGCAGTACTTC
>TRBD1|many|TRBV5-4|TRBJ1-2
CASSLDRGLGVGYTF
TGTGCCAGCAGCTTGGACAGGGGGCTTGGTGTGGGCTACACCTTC
>TRBD1|-|TRBV28|TRBJ2-7
CASSYLNLPGQGTYEQYF
TGTGCCAGCAGCTACCTCAACCTACCGGGACAGGGGACCTACGAGCAGTACTTC
>TRBD1|-|TRBV29-1|TRBJ2-1
CSVTGTGLYNEQFF
TGCAGCGTAACCGGGACAGGACTGTACAATGAGCAGTTCTTC
>TRBD1|once|TRBV5-5|TRBJ1-1
CASSLRQGAMNTEAFF
TGTGCCAGCAGCCTCAGACAGGGGGCTATGAACACTGAAGCTTTCTTT
>TRBD1|-|TRBV6-5|TRBJ2-7
CASSYGQGIRDEQYF
TGTGCCAGCAGTTACGGACAGGGAATCCGGGACGAGCAGTACTTC
>-|few|TRBV7-2|TRBJ1-6
CASSANQGSNSPLHF
TGTGCCAGCAGCGCAAACCAGGGGAGCAATTCACCCCTCCACTTT
>-|once|TRBV12-5|TRBJ2-1
CASGGGLNEQFF
TGTGCTAGTGGGGGGGGTCTAAATGAGCAGTTCTTC
>TRBD1|-|TRBV19|TRBJ2-7
CASKIGTGVYEQYF
TGTGCCAGTAAAATCGGGACAGGGGTTTACGAGCAGTACTTC
>TRBD1|few|TRBV19|TRBJ1-5
CASSMGQYYSNQPQHF
TGTGCCAGTAGTATGGGACAGTACTATAGCAATCAGCCCCAGCATTTT
>-|-|TRBV28|TRBJ1-2
CASSTPRGAANGYTF
TGTGCCAGCAGTACCCCCAGGGGAGCAGCAAATGGCTACACCTTC
>TRBD1|-|TRBV7-2|TRBJ2-7
CASSPRLGQGKREQYF
TGTGCCAGCAGCCCGAGACTGGGACAGGGGAAGCGCGAGCAGTACTTC
>TRBD1|once|TRBV11-2|TRBJ2-2
CASSSSTGTGVNTGELFF
TGTGCCAGCAGCTCTTCAACCGGGACAGGGGTCAACACCGGGGAGCTGTTTTTT
>TRBD1|-|TRBV5-6|TRBJ2-1
CASSFPGQPYNEQFF
TGTGCCAGCAGCTTTCCGGGACAGCCCTACAATGAGCAGTTCTTC
>-|-|TRBV11-2|TRBJ1-6
CASSPVGYAYSPLHF
TGTGCCAGCAGCCCAGTGGGCTATGCCTATTCACCCCTCCACTTT
>TRBD2|many|TRBV7-2|TRBJ2-7
CASSPIAGTYEQYF
TGTGCCAGCAGCCCTATAGCGGGCACCTACGAGCAGTACTTC
>-|-|TRBV4-2|TRBJ1-5
CASSQDLSGKANQPQHF
TGTGCCAGCAGCCAAGATTTATCCGGGAAGGCCAATCAGCCCCAGCATTTT
>-|-|TRBV5-4|TRBJ1-6
CASSPRGGTGTENSPLHF
TGTGCCAGCAGCCCCAGAGGGGGTACGGGGACGGAGAATTCACCCCTCCACTTT
>TRBD1|-|TRBV15|TRBJ2-7
CATSRDPGRQGYEQYF
TGTGCCACCAGCAGAGATCCGGGGCGACAGGGCTACGAGCAGTACTTC